The 10 T cell receptor beta chains given below trace back to one sample, sequenced in a study of blood T cells in healthy people across ages. A J-beta primer mix and a sample-barcoded 5' primer were used in a second PCR of roughly 6 to 12 cycles. TCRdb re-analysed the 5' RACE reads in MiXCR, keeping a single row per CDR3 protein. This sample has 1.5 million to 1.9 million distinct CDR3 sequences, with 35% to 45% found just once. Material for sequencing was blood. The receptor set was obtained from a woman aged 18-29 years in good health.

This clonotype has a handful of counts. The chain recombines TRBV9 with TRBJ2-7; D is unresolved. The CDR3 is 14 amino acids. V dropped 1 base and J dropped 0 bases, with 8 bases sitting between them. The V gene's germline CDR1 is SGDLS and CDR2 YYNGEE. CDR3 amino acids: CASSVISTSYEQYF. In DNA form, the CDR3 reads TGTGCCAGCAGCGTAATCTCAACCTCCTACGAGCAGTACTTC.

This clonotype showed up just a few times. The chain employs TRBV24-1 and TRBJ2-1; 11 positions agree with TRBD1. Germline CDR1 KGHDR, CDR2 SFDVKD. This CDR3 spans 15 amino acids. V lost 3 bases and J lost 8; bases outside the gene matches: 5. CDR3 sequence: CATSDPGQGVHEQFF. In DNA form, the CDR3 reads TGTGCCACCAGTGATCCGGGACAGGGGGTGCATGAGCAGTTCTTC.

This clonotype was found a few times. J is TRBJ2-3 and V is TRBV7-2; D possibly matches TRBD1 or TRBD2 (5 bases each). The CDR3 has 14 amino acids. V gave up 5 bases and J gave up 7 bases, with 16 bases separating them. From germline, CDR1 is SGHTA and CDR2 FQGNSA. CDR3 DNA: TGTGCCAGCAGCGGGACCCACGGAAGTTATACGCAGTATTTT. Translated, it gives CASSGTHGSYTQYF.

This CDR3 reads CRTTGGLFQCQGQPQHF. In nucleotides, the CDR3 is TGCAGAACTACAGGGGGCCTATTTCAGTGCCAGGGACAGCCCCAGCATTTT. The chain combines TRBV20-1 with TRBJ1-5; TRBD1 matches at 9 bases. The CDR3 length is 17 residues. Germline CDR1 and CDR2: DFQATT and SNEGSKA (reference sequence).

Note on this clonotype: The junction departs from the called germline gene at one end, perhaps through a read error. J is TRBJ2-4 and V is TRBV6-5; 8 positions match TRBD1. The CDR3 totals 13 residues. The germline V gene has CDR1 MNHEY and CDR2 SVGAGI. In DNA, the CDR3 is TGTGCCAGCAATCGACAGGGGACAAGCATTCGGTACTTC. It codes for CASNRQGTSIRYF.

This clonotype was detected only once. The chain combines TRBV6-4 with TRBJ2-1; possible D gene TRBD1, 6 bases. The J call is doubtful: the DNA matches TRBJ2-7 better. In germline, CDR1 is MRHNA, CDR2 SNTAGT. The CDR3 runs 15 residues. CDR3 residues: CASRHPSRGSPEQYF. Here the CDR3 DNA reads TGTGCCAGCAGACATCCCAGCAGGGGCTCACCCGAGCAGTACTTC.

The V gene is TRBV5-5, the J gene TRBJ2-7, with 11 positions matching TRBD1. The J call may be faulty, since TRBJ2-4 better matches the DNA end. Germline CDR1 SGHKS, CDR2 YYEKEE (reference sequence). This CDR3 is built from 19 residues. The CDR3 protein is CASSVTPGQGVQGKNIQYF. The CDR3 nucleotides read TGTGCCAGCAGCGTAACACCGGGACAGGGGGTTCAGGGCAAAAACATTCAGTACTTC.

This clonotype showed up just once. The chain is built from TRBV25-1 and TRBJ1-2; TRBD1 agrees at 9 bases. J lost 6 bases, V lost 1 base, and 6 bases had no gene match. The CDR3 is made up of 15 amino acids. Germline CDR1 and CDR2: MGHDK and SYGVNS. Written as DNA, the CDR3 is TGTGCCAGCAGTGAATCAAGGGACAGGGTGAATGGCTACACCTTC. Translating it yields CASSESRDRVNGYTF.

The V call is TRBV4-1, the J call TRBJ1-2, with unresolved D. The V and J ends lost 0 bases and 0 bases respectively, with 8 bases between them. The CDR3 is 15 residues long. The germline CDR1 and CDR2 sequences are MGHRA and YSYEKL. The CDR3 spells CASSQEVGPNYGYTF. CDR3 nucleotide sequence: TGCGCCAGCAGCCAAGAAGTGGGCCCTAACTATGGCTACACCTTC.

This clonotype has at least ten counts. The CDR3 here is CASSQNSGPYNEQFF. The CDR3 DNA is TGCGCCAGCAGCCAAAACAGCGGTCCCTACAATGAGCAGTTCTTC. The J gene is TRBJ2-1, the V gene TRBV4-1; a weak D match, TRBD2 (5 bases). The germline V and J ends were trimmed by 2 bases and 2 bases, with 10 bases remaining between them. The germline V gene has CDR1 MGHRA and CDR2 YSYEKL. This CDR3 region has 15 residues.